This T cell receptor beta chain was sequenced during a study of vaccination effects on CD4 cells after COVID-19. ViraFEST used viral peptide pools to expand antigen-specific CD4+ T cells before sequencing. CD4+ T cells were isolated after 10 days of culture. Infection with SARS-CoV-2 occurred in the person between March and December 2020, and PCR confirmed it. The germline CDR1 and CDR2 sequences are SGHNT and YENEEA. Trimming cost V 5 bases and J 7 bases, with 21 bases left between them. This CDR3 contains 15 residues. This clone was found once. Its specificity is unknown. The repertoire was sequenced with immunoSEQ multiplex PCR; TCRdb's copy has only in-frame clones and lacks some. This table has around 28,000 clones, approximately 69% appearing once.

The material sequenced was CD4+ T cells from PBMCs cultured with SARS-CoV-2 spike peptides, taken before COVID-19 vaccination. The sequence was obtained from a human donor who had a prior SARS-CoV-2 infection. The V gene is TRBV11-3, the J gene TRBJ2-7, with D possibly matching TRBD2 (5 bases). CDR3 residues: CASSRMQGLLVEQYF. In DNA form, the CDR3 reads TGTGCCAGCAGCCGAATGCAAGGACTGCTGGTTGAGCAGTACTTC.